These 17 T cell receptor beta chains came from one sample sequenced in a study of cytomegalovirus exposure and HLA in healthy donors. A multiplex PCR was run with 60 Vbeta primers and 13 Jbeta primers. Here immunoSEQ multiplex PCR was the method, and the copy in TCRdb shows in-frame clones only, minus some. This sample yields roughly 130,000 clones, of which roughly 70% are seen a single time; 5.5% to 7% belongs to the top ten. Sequencing was done on a sample of PBMCs. Source of these receptors: a man in his forties in good health and CMV-seropositive.

The chain has TRBV30 and TRBJ2-2, with 8 bases matching TRBD1. Germline CDR1 GTSNPN, CDR2 SVGIG (reference sequence). This CDR3 is built from 13 residues. The CDR3 spells CATGQAGTGELFF. Written as DNA, the CDR3 is TGTGCGACGGGACAGGCCGGCACCGGGGAGCTGTTTTTT.

The chain couples TRBV7-9 to TRBJ1-4, with TRBD1 matching over 9 bases. With 5 bases clipped from V and 7 bases from J, the junction kept 5 bases outside the gene matches. The CDR3 spans 14 residues. Germline V lookup: CDR1 SEHNR, CDR2 FQNEAQ (reference sequence). In nucleotides, the CDR3 is TGTGCCAGCAGCCGACAGGGGGTAACTGAAAAACTGTTTTTT. Encoded protein: CASSRQGVTEKLFF. Full variable domain (missing parts from reference TRBV7-9 and TRBJ1-4): DTGVSQNPRHKITKRGQNVTFRCDPISEHNRLYWYRQTLGQGPEFLTYFQNEAQLEKSRLLSDRFSAERPKGSFSTLEIQRTEQGDSAMYLCASSRQGVTEKLFFGSGTQLSVL.

The rearrangement uses TRBV10-2 and TRBJ1-1, with TRBD1 matching 7 bases. V was pared by 2 bases and J by 5 bases, with 5 bases of the junction left unmatched. The CDR3 length is 14 residues. Germline V gene lookup returns CDR1 WSHSY and CDR2 SAAADI. CDR3 coding DNA: TGCGCCAGCAGTGAGAGGGCAGGGGGGACTGAAGCTTTCTTT. It specifies CASSERAGGTEAFF.

This chain links TRBV10-3 with TRBJ2-3, with D perhaps matching TRBD1 (6 bases). The ends were cut back, 8 bases at V and 2 bases at J, with 11 bases in the middle. The length of the CDR3 is 13 residues. Germline loops: CDR1 ENHRY, CDR2 SYGVKD. The CDR3 protein is CAIGDTITDTQYF. CDR3 nucleotide sequence: TGTGCCATCGGGGACACTATCACAGATACGCAGTATTTT.

The rearrangement links TRBV11-2 to TRBJ2-1; D possibly corresponds to TRBD2 (7 bases). The ends were cut back, 3 bases at V and 8 bases at J, with 23 bases in the middle. There are 17 residues in the CDR3. The V gene's germline CDR1 is SGHAT and CDR2 FQNNGV. CDR3 nucleotide sequence: TGTGCCAGCAGCTTCCAGGGTAGAGGGGGGGCGATTGATGAGCAGTTCTTC. It yields the protein CASSFQGRGGAIDEQFF.

V usage is TRBV7-2 and J usage is TRBJ2-1; 10 nucleotides align to TRBD1. Trimming cost V 5 bases and J 2 bases; bases outside gene matches: 6. The CDR3 runs 16 residues. Germline V gives CDR1 SGHTA, CDR2 FQGNSA. The CDR3: CASSAPTGGAYNEQFF. The CDR3 DNA reads TGTGCCAGCAGCGCCCCGACAGGGGGCGCCTACAATGAGCAGTTCTTC.

Note on this clone: Germline is not matched at one junction end, which may reflect a read error. The chain recombines TRBV7-7 with TRBJ1-2, with a possible D match to TRBD1 (5 bases). The CDR3 covers 16 residues. Germline-derived CDR1 and CDR2 are SSHAT and FNYEAQ (reference sequence). The CDR3 spells CASSFREVILDYDYTF. CDR3 coding DNA: TGTGCCAGCAGCTTCAGGGAGGTAATTTTGGACTATGACTACACCTTC. Variable domain in full (rest from reference TRBV7-7 and TRBJ1-2): GAGVSQSPRYKVTKRGQDVTLRCDPISSHATLYWYQQALGQGPEFLTYFNYEAQPDKSGLPSDRFSAERPEGSISTLTIQRTEQRDSAMYRCASSFREVILDYDYTFGSGTRLTVV.

This chain connects TRBV2 to TRBJ2-3; perhaps TRBD2 as D (6 bases). V lost 6 bases and J lost 6, with 19 bases in between. The germline CDR1 and CDR2 sequences are SNHLY and FYNNEI. This CDR3 spans 15 amino acids. CDR3 nucleotides: TGTGCCAGCAGGGCACTAGCAACAAGTTCCGATACGCAGTATTTT. Residues: CASRALATSSDTQYF.

With respect to this clone: Other DNA sequences within the sample encode an identical CDR3. The rearrangement joins TRBV5-1 to TRBJ2-1, with D hard to call. The germline V gene has CDR1 SGHRS and CDR2 YFSETQ. The CDR3 covers 13 residues. V lost 0 bases, J lost 4 bases, and 5 bases lay in between. CDR3 nucleotides: TGCGCCAGCAGCTTGGATCTTTACAATGAGCAGTTCTTC. Translation: CASSLDLYNEQFF.

The chain is built from TRBV5-5 and TRBJ1-6; D call uncertain. The CDR3 consists of 15 residues. The V and J ends lost 0 bases and 5 bases respectively, with 9 bases between them. CDR1 and CDR2 from the germline V gene are SGHKS and YYEKEE (reference sequence). The CDR3 spells CASSLVANDNSPLHF. DNA of the CDR3: TGTGCCAGCAGCTTGGTGGCAAATGATAATTCACCCCTCCACTTT. Full variable domain (outside the CDR3, taken from reference TRBV5-5 and TRBJ1-6): DAGVTQSPTHLIKTRGQQVTLRCSPISGHKSVSWYQQVLGQGPQFIFQYYEKEERGRGNFPDRFSARQFPNYSSELNVNALLLGDSALYLCASSLVANDNSPLHFGNGTRLTVT.

This clone came up once. The chain recombines TRBV27 with TRBJ1-5; 11 bases align to TRBD1. CDR1 and CDR2 (germline): MNHEY, SMNVEV (reference sequence). The length of the CDR3 is 16 residues. The V gene end was trimmed by 5 bases and the J gene end by 2 bases; junction bases not matched to a gene: 5. The CDR3 loop reads CASSPWTGGGNQPQHF. CDR3 in DNA: TGTGCCAGCAGTCCGTGGACAGGGGGCGGCAATCAGCCCCAGCATTTT.

The chain uses TRBV5-1 and TRBJ2-3; D gene unclear. Trimming removed 0 bases from V and 0 bases from J, with 2 bases in between. Germline values: CDR1 SGHRS, CDR2 YFSETQ. The CDR3 covers 13 residues. CDR3 coding DNA: TGCGCCAGCAGCTTGGCTAGCACAGATACGCAGTATTTT. Translation: CASSLASTDTQYF.

The rearrangement uses TRBV15 and TRBJ2-7, with a weak D call TRBD2 (6 bases). Germline loops: CDR1 LNHNV, CDR2 YYDKDF (reference sequence). This CDR3 contains 16 residues. Trimming left V 1 base short and J 7 bases short, with 20 bases between. This chain's CDR3 is CATSRVRGTGVGEQYF. In nucleotides, the CDR3 is TGTGCCACCAGCAGAGTTCGGGGGACGGGGGTGGGGGAGCAGTACTTC.

V usage is TRBV27 and J usage is TRBJ1-2, with D possibly TRBD1 on 6 matching bases. Trimming took 5 bases from V and 8 from J, leaving 15 bases between them. The CDR3 runs to 13 residues. The germline CDR1 and CDR2 sequences are MNHEY and SMNVEV (reference sequence). CDR3 nucleotide sequence: TGTGCCAGCAGTACGGGGACAAGGAGAGGCTACACCTTC. Its protein is CASSTGTRRGYTF.

The chain carries TRBV30 and TRBJ2-3; 8 bases fit TRBD2. From germline, CDR1 is GTSNPN and CDR2 SVGIG (reference sequence). This CDR3 spans 14 amino acids. J was trimmed by 0 bases and V by 3 bases; bases with no gene match: 2. The CDR3 bases are TGTGCCTGGAGCCGGACTAGCAGCACAGATACGCAGTATTTT. Protein product: CAWSRTSSTDTQYF.

The genes are TRBV6-1 and TRBJ1-5, with 9 bases matching TRBD1. Trimming at V came to 4 bases and at J to 2 bases, leaving 9 bases not matched to a gene. The germline V gene has CDR1 MNHNS and CDR2 SASEGT. The CDR3 is 17 amino acids. The CDR3 DNA is TGTGCCAGCAGTGGTGGGACAGGGAGGGTTGGCAATCAGCCCCAGCATTTT. It codes for CASSGGTGRVGNQPQHF.

This sequence joins TRBV6-5 and TRBJ2-3; 8 bases match TRBD2. The germline CDR1 and CDR2 sequences are MNHEY and SVGAGI. V was clipped by 4 bases and J by 3 bases; unmatched bases: 3. The CDR3 is 14 amino acids. The CDR3, as DNA: TGTGCCAGCAGTTTGGCTAGCGGGACAGATACGCAGTATTTT. Translation: CASSLASGTDTQYF.